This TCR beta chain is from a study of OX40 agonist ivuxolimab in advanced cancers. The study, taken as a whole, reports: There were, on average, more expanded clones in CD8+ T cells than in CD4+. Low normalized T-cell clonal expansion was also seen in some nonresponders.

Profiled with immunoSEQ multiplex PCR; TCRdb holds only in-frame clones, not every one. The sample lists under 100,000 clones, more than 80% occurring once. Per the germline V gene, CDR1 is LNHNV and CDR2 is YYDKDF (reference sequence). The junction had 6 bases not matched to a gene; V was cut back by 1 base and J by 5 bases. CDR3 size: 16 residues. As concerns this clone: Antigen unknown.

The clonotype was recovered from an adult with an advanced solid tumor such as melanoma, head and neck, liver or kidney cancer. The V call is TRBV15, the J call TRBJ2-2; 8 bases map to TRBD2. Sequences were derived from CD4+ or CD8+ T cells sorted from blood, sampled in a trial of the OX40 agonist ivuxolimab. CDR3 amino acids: CATSRASGGATGELFF. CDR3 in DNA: TGTGCCACCAGCAGAGCCTCCGGGGGGGCAACCGGGGAGCTGTTTTTT.